A selection of T cell receptor beta chains follows, all from one sample in a study of beta chain features in type 1 diabetes. Profiling relied on immunoSEQ multiplex PCR, and the TCRdb table lists in-frame clones only, not all of them. The table lists hundreds of thousands of clones, roughly a sixth of them singletons. The specimen was naive CD4+ T cells from blood. These receptors were collected from a man younger than 35 in good health. Each CDR3 is given with its conserved first and last residue. A D gene is named only where the DNA matches it firmly. A row's size may be missing; if present it is once, few, many or a size class.

>.|TRBJ2-2|TRBV6-6|few
TGTGCCAGCAGTTCCAGACCCGGGGAGCTGTTTTTT
CASSSRPGELFF
>TRBD1|TRBJ2-1|TRBV6-6|.
TGTGCCAGCCTTCCCTCAGGACAGGGGGGCTACAATGAGCAGTTCTTC
CASLPSGQGGYNEQFF
>.|TRBJ2-5|TRBV14|few
TGTGCCAGCAGCCAAGAAGGCGGACCCGTGCAAGAGACCCAGTACTTC
CASSQEGGPVQETQYF
>.|TRBJ1-5|TRBV7-2|few
TGTGCCAGCAGCGGCGAGGGGAATCAGCCCCAGCATTTT
CASSGEGNQPQHF
>.|TRBJ2-7|TRBV25-1|.
TGTGCCAGCAGTGTCGCACTTACCTACGAGCAGTACTTC
CASSVALTYEQYF
>TRBD1|TRBJ1-1|TRBV4-2|few
TGTGCCAGCAGCCGAGAGACAGGGACGAACACTGAAGCTTTCTTT
CASSRETGTNTEAFF
>TRBD2|TRBJ2-5|TRBV7-2|few
TGTGCCAGCAGCCTAGCGGGCCCCCAAGAGACCCAGTACTTC
CASSLAGPQETQYF
>.|TRBJ2-1|TRBV5-1|.
TGCGCCAGCAGCTTTCCAGGGGTTCAGGCTATTAATGAGCAGTTCTTC
CASSFPGVQAINEQFF
>TRBD1|TRBJ1-6|TRBV30|few
TGTGCCTGGAATCAGGGGGGAAATTCACCCCTCCACTTT
CAWNQGGNSPLHF
>.|TRBJ2-4|TRBV4-2|few
TGTGCCAGCAGCCAAGATTCTAGCCAGTACTTC
CASSQDSSQYF
>.|TRBJ2-5|TRBV9|few
TGTGCCAGCAGCGTAGATGCAGGAGAAGAGACCCAGTACTTC
CASSVDAGEETQYF
>.|TRBJ2-1|TRBV9|.
TGTGCCAGCAGCGTAGACGGATTTAGCTCCTACAATGAGCAGTTCTTC
CASSVDGFSSYNEQFF
>TRBD1|TRBJ2-1|TRBV19|.
TGTGCCAGTAGCTCACCTTCCGGGACAGGGATAAACAATGAGCAGTTCTTC
CASSSPSGTGINNEQFF
>.|TRBJ1-1|TRBV25-1|few
TGTGCCAGCAGGGCAGGATCGAGCACTGAAGCTTTCTTT
CASRAGSSTEAFF
>TRBD1|TRBJ2-3|TRBV6-5|.
TGTGCCAGCAGGCGACAGGGGTCAAGCACAGATACGCAGTATTTT
CASRRQGSSTDTQYF
>.|TRBJ1-5|TRBV5-1|few
TGCGCCAGCAGCTTGAACCCAGGGTCTAGCAATCAGCCCCAGCATTTT
CASSLNPGSSNQPQHF
>.|TRBJ1-4|TRBV13|.
TGTGCCAGCAGCTTAGGCTTGGGTTTGCCGAGTGAAAAACTGTTTTTT
CASSLGLGLPSEKLFF
>.|TRBJ1-1|TRBV14|.
TGTGCCAGCAGCAATCTCAGGGATCTGAACACTGAAGCTTTCTTT
CASSNLRDLNTEAFF
>.|TRBJ1-2|TRBV30|few
TGTGCCTGGAGTCAAAGCCTGGGAGGCTACACCTTC
CAWSQSLGGYTF
>.|TRBJ2-5|TRBV7-2|few
TGTGCCAGCAGCTTAGAGAGAAGGGAGACCCAGTACTTC
CASSLERRETQYF
>TRBD2|TRBJ2-3|TRBV5-1|few
TGCGCCAGCAGCGAGGGCGCGGGAGGGGTCACAGATACGCAGTATTTT
CASSEGAGGVTDTQYF
>.|TRBJ1-1|TRBV4-1|.
TGCGCCAGCAGCCAAGAGGCGACAGTTCGGGGGCCCTCTGAAGCTTTCTTT
CASSQEATVRGPSEAFF
>.|TRBJ1-3|TRBV7-2|.
TGTGCCAGCAGCCCCTTCCCCACCATATATTTT
CASSPFPTIYF
>.|TRBJ2-7|TRBV10-3|many
TGTGCCATCATGAGGTCCTACGAGCAGTACTTC
CAIMRSYEQYF
>.|TRBJ2-3|TRBV9|.
TGTGCCAGCAGCGAAGGGAGTACCCGCACAGATACGCAGTATTTT
CASSEGSTRTDTQYF
>TRBD1|TRBJ1-2|TRBV9|few
TGTGCCAGCAGCGTAGAAAACAGGGGAGGACTGGGCTACACCTTC
CASSVENRGGLGYTF
>.|TRBJ1-5|TRBV9|few
TGTGCCAGCAGCGTAGGGGCCAAAATTGGGCCCCAGCATTTT
CASSVGAKIGPQHF
>.|TRBJ1-2|TRBV11-2|.
TGTGCCAGCAGCTCCATTGCAGCGGGGGCGCTTGGCTACACCTTC
CASSSIAAGALGYTF
>.|TRBJ2-5|TRBV6-1|few
TGTGCCAGCAGTGAAGCATGGCAGCAAGAGACCCAGTACTTC
CASSEAWQQETQYF
>.|TRBJ2-7|TRBV28|.
TGTGCCAGCAGTACCCCCGGGGGGCCCTACGAGCAGTACTTC
CASSTPGGPYEQYF
>TRBD1|TRBJ1-4|TRBV4-1|.
TGCGCCAGCAGCCCGTCAGGGGGCGTTCAGATTAGGAATGTTGGTGAAAAACTGTTTTTT
CASSPSGGVQIRNVGEKLFF
>.|TRBJ2-1|TRBV28|many
TGTGCCAGCAGTCCCGCTCGGCCTCGGAACAATGAGCAGTTCTTC
CASSPARPRNNEQFF
>TRBD1|TRBJ1-2|TRBV7-3|once
TGTGCCAGCAGCCCAGGGGGCGCGTACTATGGCTACACCTTC
CASSPGGAYYGYTF
>.|TRBJ1-2|TRBV7-9|.
TGTGCCAGCAGCTTAGTTCTGTCTGGCTACACCTTC
CASSLVLSGYTF
>.|TRBJ1-5|TRBV4-2|.
TGTGCCAGCAGCCAAGAACCCCGGGGCAATCAGCCCCAGCATTTT
CASSQEPRGNQPQHF
>.|TRBJ1-4|TRBV29-1|few
TGCAGCGTTGGGAACAGGTCAACTAATGAAAAACTGTTTTTT
CSVGNRSTNEKLFF
>TRBD1|TRBJ2-3|TRBV4-3|few
TGCGCCAGCAGCCAAGGAAGGGGGCAGGGAAGCACAGATACGCAGTATTTT
CASSQGRGQGSTDTQYF
>.|TRBJ2-7|TRBV18|few
TGTGCCAGCTCACCAGGCCGAGGAGGGTACGAGCAGTACTTC
CASSPGRGGYEQYF
>.|TRBJ1-1|TRBV13|.
TGTGCCAGCACCCAGGGCCCCGTACCTTTCTTT
CASTQGPVPFF
>.|TRBJ2-1|TRBV5-1|few
TGCGCCAGCAGCCCGGGGGTTGCGAAGGGTGAGCAGTTCTTC
CASSPGVAKGEQFF
>TRBD2|TRBJ2-1|TRBV5-1|few
TGCGCCAGCAGCTCTAGCGGGGGGAGCTCCTACAATGAGCAGTTCTTC
CASSSSGGSSYNEQFF
>.|TRBJ2-7|TRBV27|few
TGTGCCAGCAGTTTAAATAGGGGAGTAAACGAGCAGTACTTC
CASSLNRGVNEQYF